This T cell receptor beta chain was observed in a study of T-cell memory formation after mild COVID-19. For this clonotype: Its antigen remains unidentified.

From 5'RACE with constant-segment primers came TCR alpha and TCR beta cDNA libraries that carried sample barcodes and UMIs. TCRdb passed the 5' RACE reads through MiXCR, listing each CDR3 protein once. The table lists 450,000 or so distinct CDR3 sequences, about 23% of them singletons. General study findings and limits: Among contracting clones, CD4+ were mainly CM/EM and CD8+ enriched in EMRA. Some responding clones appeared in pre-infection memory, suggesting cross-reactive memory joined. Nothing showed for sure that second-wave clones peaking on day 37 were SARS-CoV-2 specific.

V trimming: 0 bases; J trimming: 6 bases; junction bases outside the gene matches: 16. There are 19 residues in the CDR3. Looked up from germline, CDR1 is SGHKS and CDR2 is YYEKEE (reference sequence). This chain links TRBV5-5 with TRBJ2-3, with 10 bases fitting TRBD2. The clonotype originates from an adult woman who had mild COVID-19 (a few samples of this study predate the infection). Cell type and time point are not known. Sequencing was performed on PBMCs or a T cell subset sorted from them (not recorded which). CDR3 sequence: CASSLVERASGRRGDTQYF. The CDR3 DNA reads TGTGCCAGCAGCTTGGTAGAGCGTGCTAGCGGGAGACGCGGGGATACGCAGTATTTT.